Listed below are T cell receptor beta chains from one sample, sequenced in a study of cytomegalovirus exposure and HLA in healthy donors. Sequencing used immunoSEQ multiplex PCR; TCRdb keeps in-frame clones, though not all of them. Altogether 90,000 to 110,000 clones are present, about four fifths being singletons, with the ten largest covering under 2.5%. What was sequenced was PBMCs. These receptors came from a woman aged 25 to 45 in good health and CMV-seronegative. Both conserved end residues are part of each CDR3. Some rows have no size entry. The others give once, few or many, or a class for an expanded clone.

j_call clone_size v_call cdr3_aa
TRBJ2-3 - TRBV7-8 CASRPRTSGRTDTQYF
TRBJ2-3 - TRBV19 CASRTGTLPDTQYF
TRBJ2-5 - TRBV18 CASSATGQVYAETQYF
TRBJ2-5 once TRBV5-6 CASSLVVAETQYF
TRBJ1-2 - TRBV7-9 CSSSSDRGNRLNYGYTF
TRBJ1-2 once TRBV14 CASSPTYAANSLYGYTF
TRBJ2-7 - TRBV28 CASRSAYEQYF
TRBJ1-3 - TRBV25-1 CASSARGSSGNTIYF
TRBJ1-1 - TRBV9 CASSVGTGLTEAFF
TRBJ2-4 - TRBV28 CASSHRQGATYIQYF
TRBJ1-5 - TRBV29-1 CSVATGENQPQHF
TRBJ1-1 - TRBV11-3 CASSTGHANTEAFF
TRBJ1-1 - TRBV5-1 CASSSQGNTEAFF
TRBJ2-1 - TRBV28 CASSSTSGTGTSGTYEQFF
TRBJ2-1 - TRBV9 CASSGTSSNEQFF
TRBJ2-7 - TRBV15 CATSRDRGPYEQYF
TRBJ1-1 - TRBV27 CASSLRDGEAFF
TRBJ2-7 - TRBV10-3 CAISSGTSVHEQYF
TRBJ2-2 - TRBV5-4 CASSLPVSGELFF
TRBJ2-7 - TRBV5-1 CASSLEQVPLAEQYF
TRBJ2-1 once TRBV7-2 CASSSLRTGSNYNEQFF
TRBJ2-5 - TRBV5-1 CASDRSPTSQETQYF
TRBJ2-1 once TRBV11-2 CASSSGTVKNEQFF
TRBJ1-6 once TRBV2 CASFRQVGGSSYNSPLHF
TRBJ2-1 - TRBV7-2 CASSSDRAQEQFF
TRBJ1-1 - TRBV12-5 CASGSATGGYTEAFF
TRBJ1-1 - TRBV28 CASSRQGRQAFF
TRBJ2-1 - TRBV30 CAWRLAEYNEQFF
TRBJ2-7 - TRBV7-7 CASSLGLAAHYEQYF
TRBJ2-3 - TRBV7-6 CASSPGGGRWTDTQYF
TRBJ2-4 - TRBV7-9 CASSSSSIQYF
TRBJ1-2 once TRBV29-1 CSVEEGQGIFDYGYTF
TRBJ1-1 - TRBV5-1 CASSLNRGGTEAFF
TRBJ2-1 - TRBV18 CASSPREQNEQFF
TRBJ2-2 - TRBV19 CATSISAGDTGELFF
TRBJ2-3 few TRBV6-1 CASSDPGTGGTDTQYF
TRBJ1-5 - TRBV18 CASSGGQVDQPQHF
TRBJ1-6 - TRBV25-1 CASSDPQENSPLHF
TRBJ2-1 - TRBV18 CASSPYRSNEQFF
TRBJ2-7 - TRBV6-6 CASSANRDSSYEQYF
TRBJ2-3 once TRBV27 CASRAPGLGERVTQYF
TRBJ2-2 - TRBV4-3 CASSQGLAGVTGELFF